The subject of this entry is one TCR beta chain. The source of the sample is a study of blood T cell repertoires in COVID-19. On the study more broadly: The United States, Italy and Spain were the sources of the acute and convalescent COVID-19 samples.

V was pared by 7 bases and J by 5 bases, with 12 bases between. The CDR3 has 12 amino acids. Germline CDR1 reads MNHEY; CDR2 reads SVGAGI. Data came from immunoSEQ multiplex PCR; TCRdb stores just in-frame clones and leaves some out. This repertoire shows about 150,000 clones, roughly 87% found once; its top ten account for 4%. The study recruited people aged roughly 18 to 100 years across 24 US areas. Allocation to cohorts depended on clinical history reported by the participants. The sample consisted of PBMCs or T cells enriched from blood (not recorded which). This clonotype was obtained from a woman in her 40s who had been exposed to COVID-19. The gene calls are TRBV6-5 and TRBJ2-7; a possible D gene is TRBD1 (6 bases). The DNA of the CDR3 is TGTGCCAGCACCTTAAACAGGGACGAGCAGTACTTC. Encoded protein: CASTLNRDEQYF.